Each of the 26 T cell receptor beta chains below was sequenced from the same sample in a study of T cells in Graves' hyperthyroidism and ophthalmopathy. RNA transcripts gave rise to amplified TCR beta CDR3 regions. The primer set for the first-round RT-PCR of the TCR CDR3 was HTBI. TCRdb reprocessed the multiplex PCR reads with MiXCR, giving one entry per CDR3 protein. The sample consists of 300,000 to 450,000 distinct CDR3 sequences, approximately 15% of them appearing once. The source material was blood. The receptors come from a woman between 25 and 40 years old with Graves' ophthalmopathy.

There are many counts of this clonotype. The CDR3 protein is CASRASGGAPEQFF. The CDR3 DNA reads TGTGCCAGCAGGGCTAGCGGGGGGGCCCCTGAGCAGTTCTTC. This chain joins TRBV2 and TRBJ2-1, with 12 bases identical to TRBD2. V lost 6 bases to trimming and J lost 9 bases; unmatched junction nucleotides: 6. The CDR3 runs 14 residues. The germline CDR1 and CDR2 sequences are SNHLY and FYNNEI.

This clonotype was found many times. V and J are TRBV10-3 and TRBJ1-2; D is unresolved. In germline, CDR1 is ENHRY, CDR2 SYGVKD. The CDR3 sequence is 12 residues long. Trimming pared 0 bases from V and 8 bases from J, leaving 7 bases between. CDR3 protein: CAISESTGGYTF. DNA for the CDR3: TGTGCCATCAGTGAGTCGACTGGAGGCTACACCTTC.

This rearrangement joins TRBV10-2 to TRBJ2-7; no reliable D call. In germline, CDR1 is WSHSY, CDR2 SAAADI. The CDR3 contains 13 residues. V was cut by 5 bases and J by 3 bases, with 11 bases left in between. CDR3 DNA sequence: TGCGCCAGCAGTTTAGCAGATTTCTACGAGCAGTACTTC. It specifies CASSLADFYEQYF.

V usage is TRBV12-5 and J usage is TRBJ1-6; D perhaps matches TRBD1 (5 bases). CDR3 length: 14 amino acids. Germline CDR1 reads LGHNT; CDR2 reads FRNRAP. Trimming removed 3 bases from V and 8 bases from J, with 11 bases in between. CDR3 nucleotides: TGTGCTAGTGGTTTAGGGCAGGGCTATTCACCCCTCCACTTT. Its protein is CASGLGQGYSPLHF.

This clonotype has a count of ten or more. This chain connects TRBV18 to TRBJ2-7; D may be TRBD2 (6 bases). The CDR3 totals 16 residues. V dropped 0 bases and J dropped 0 bases, with 12 bases sitting between them. Germline V gene lookup returns CDR1 KGHSH and CDR2 LQKENI. Written as DNA, the CDR3 is TGTGCCAGCTCACCACCCAATGGAGGGAGCTCCTACGAGCAGTACTTC. Amino acid sequence: CASSPPNGGSSYEQYF.

This clonotype came up many times. J is TRBJ2-1 and V is TRBV27; 8 bases are a match to TRBD1. In germline, CDR1 is MNHEY, CDR2 SMNVEV (reference sequence). V lost 4 bases to trimming and J lost 0 bases; unmatched junction nucleotides: 5. The length of the CDR3 is 16 residues. The CDR3 bases are TGTGCCAGCAGTTCACAGGGGGTTCTCTCCTACAATGAGCAGTTCTTC. This sequence encodes CASSSQGVLSYNEQFF.

In this sample, this clonotype turned up many times. V usage is TRBV7-8 and J usage is TRBJ2-1; TRBD2 matches 14 bases. The CDR3 runs to 14 residues. V was pared by 4 bases and J by 9 bases, with 2 bases of the junction left unmatched. Looked up from germline, CDR1 is SGHVS and CDR2 is FQNEAQ. The CDR3 DNA reads as TGTGCCAGCAGCTCAGGGACTAGCGGGAGTGAGCAGTTCTTC. Translation: CASSSGTSGSEQFF.

Many counts were recorded for this clonotype. The V call is TRBV7-9, the J call TRBJ1-2; the D gene is possibly TRBD1 (5 bases). The ends were cut back, 3 bases at V and 2 bases at J, with 13 bases in the middle. Germline assignment: CDR1 SEHNR and CDR2 FQNEAQ (reference sequence). This CDR3 spans 15 amino acids. The chain's CDR3 is CASSLTGTANYGYTF. The CDR3 coding sequence is TGTGCCAGCAGCTTGACCGGGACGGCAAACTATGGCTACACCTTC.

This clonotype was detected ten times or more. The chain has TRBV7-6 and TRBJ2-3; no clear D. The V end lost 5 bases, the J end lost 0 bases, and 12 bases lay between the germline ends. From germline, CDR1 is SGHVS and CDR2 FNYEAQ. This CDR3 is built from 15 residues. CDR3 amino acids: CASSQFLSSTDTQYF. In DNA form, the CDR3 reads TGTGCCAGCAGCCAGTTTCTAAGCAGCACAGATACGCAGTATTTT. The full variable domain, its missing parts supplied by reference TRBV7-6 and TRBJ2-3, is GAGVSQSPRYKVTKRGQDVALRCDPISGHVSLYWYRQALGQGPEFLTYFNYEAQQDKSGLPNDRFSAERPEGSISTLTIQRTEQRDSAMYRCASSQFLSSTDTQYFGPGTRLTVL.

This clonotype was seen repeatedly, ten times or more. The chain is built from TRBV18 and TRBJ2-1, with TRBD2 identical over 8 bases. The CDR3 loop spans 15 amino acids. The V gene end was trimmed by 1 base and the J gene end by 4 bases; junction bases not matched to a gene: 3. CDR1 and CDR2 from the germline V gene are KGHSH and LQKENI. CDR3 in DNA: TGTGCCAGCTCACCACTAGCGGGGAAATACAATGAGCAGTTCTTC. It codes for CASSPLAGKYNEQFF.

The V and J genes are TRBV9 and TRBJ1-2, with D possibly matching TRBD1 (6 bases). The CDR3 extends over 13 amino acids. Germline V gene data show CDR1 as SGDLS and CDR2 as YYNGEE. V gave up 1 base and J gave up 8 bases, with 12 bases separating them. The CDR3 bases are TGTGCCAGCAGCGTACCAGGGGTGGGAGGCTACACCTTC. It codes for CASSVPGVGGYTF.

The chain employs TRBV12-5 and TRBJ1-3; no clear D. Trimming pared 6 bases from V and 3 bases from J, leaving 6 bases between. The CDR3 consists of 12 residues. The V gene's germline CDR1 is LGHNT and CDR2 FRNRAP. The CDR3 loop is CASGGVGNTIYF. The CDR3 bases are TGTGCTAGTGGCGGGGTTGGAAACACCATATATTTT.

This clonotype was detected ten times or more. This chain connects TRBV10-3 to TRBJ1-1; TRBD1 might be the D (5 bases). V was trimmed by 6 bases and J by 2 bases, leaving 13 bases between them. CDR1 and CDR2 (germline): ENHRY, SYGVKD. This CDR3 comprises 14 residues. The CDR3: CAISSDSRNTEAFF. The CDR3 coding sequence is TGTGCCATCAGCTCTGACAGTCGTAACACTGAAGCTTTCTTT.

This clonotype was counted a single time. The chain combines TRBV3-1 with TRBJ1-5; no clear D gene. The V and J ends lost 0 bases and 6 bases respectively, with 6 bases between them. The CDR3 totals 13 residues. Germline V gives CDR1 LGHDT, CDR2 YNNKEL (reference sequence). This CDR3 reads CASSQDLTQPQHF. The CDR3 nucleotides read TGTGCCAGCAGCCAAGATCTCACTCAGCCCCAGCATTTT.

There are a few counts of this clonotype. This chain uses TRBV5-1 with TRBJ2-7; 11 bases fit TRBD1. CDR1 and CDR2 (germline): SGHRS, YFSETQ. CDR3 length equals 17 residues. V was pared by 4 bases and J by 7 bases, with 16 bases of the junction left unmatched. Here the CDR3 reads CASSPTPGQGVRREQYF. The CDR3 coding sequence is TGCGCCAGCAGCCCAACTCCGGGACAGGGGGTACGTAGAGAGCAGTACTTC. The full variable domain, its missing parts supplied by reference TRBV5-1 and TRBJ2-7, is KAGVTQTPRYLIKTRGQQVTLSCSPISGHRSVSWYQQTPGQGLQFLFEYFSETQRNKGNFPGRFSGRQFSNSRSEMNVSTLELGDSALYLCASSPTPGQGVRREQYFGPGTRLTVT.

This clonotype was picked up many times. The chain has TRBV12-5 and TRBJ1-1; D is ambiguous. V was cut by 3 bases and J by 1 base, with 6 bases left in between. This CDR3 contains 13 residues. Germline assignment: CDR1 LGHNT and CDR2 FRNRAP. CDR3 in DNA: TGTGCTAGTGGTTTCGGAAAGAACACTGAAGCTTTCTTT. It yields the protein CASGFGKNTEAFF.

This clonotype has a count of ten or more. V usage is TRBV28 and J usage is TRBJ2-3; the match to TRBD2 covers 8 bases. The CDR3 length is 14 residues. The V segment lost 3 bases and the J segment 5 bases; nucleotides outside the gene matches: 4. Per the germline V gene, CDR1 is MDHEN and CDR2 is SYDVKM. This CDR3 reads CASSLEGLEDTQYF. DNA of the CDR3: TGTGCCAGCAGTTTGGAGGGACTAGAAGATACGCAGTATTTT.

The sample holds many counts of this clonotype. This chain connects TRBV6-2 or TRBV6-3 to TRBJ2-7; no reliable D call. Germline V gene lookup returns CDR1 MNHEY and CDR2 SVGEGT. This CDR3 is built from 13 residues. Trimming shortened V by 0 bases and J by 2 bases, and 5 bases separated the two germline ends. The CDR3 sequence: CASSYSGPYEQYF. As DNA, the CDR3 is TGTGCCAGCAGTTACTCGGGTCCCTACGAGCAGTACTTC.

This clonotype was recorded at least ten times. The chain has TRBV7-8 and TRBJ2-5; D unresolved. CDR1 and CDR2 from the germline V gene are SGHVS and FQNEAQ. This CDR3 spans 15 amino acids. Trimming removed 6 bases from V and 3 bases from J, with 17 bases in between. Here the CDR3 reads CASSSRATSKETQYF. As DNA, the CDR3 is TGTGCCAGCAGTTCAAGGGCCACCAGTAAAGAGACCCAGTACTTC.

This clonotype turned up a few times. The rearrangement uses TRBV7-3 and TRBJ2-1, with TRBD1 matching 9 bases. The CDR3 contains 15 residues. Trimming removed 5 bases from V and 3 bases from J; junction bases left unmatched: 5. Per germline, CDR1 SGHTA and CDR2 FQGTGA. This CDR3 reads CASSPQGAIYNEQFF. The CDR3 DNA sequence: TGTGCCAGCAGCCCACAGGGGGCCATCTACAATGAGCAGTTCTTC.

At least ten counts were recorded for this clonotype. This chain connects TRBV3-1 to TRBJ2-7; 7 nucleotides match TRBD1. CDR3 length: 13 amino acids. Looked up from germline, CDR1 is LGHDT and CDR2 is YNNKEL (reference sequence). The ends lost 8 bases at V and 4 bases at J; junction bases unmatched: 8. The CDR3 region has the DNA TGTGCCAGCCTCCGGACAGGTAGTTACGAGCAGTACTTC. Translated, it gives CASLRTGSYEQYF.

This clonotype was observed many times. The rearrangement links TRBV5-1 to TRBJ2-3, with 12 bases identical to TRBD2. The CDR3 is made up of 15 amino acids. Per germline, CDR1 SGHRS and CDR2 YFSETQ. The V segment lost 3 bases and the J segment 6 bases; nucleotides outside the gene matches: 5. The CDR3 DNA is TGCGCCAGCAGCTCTAGCGGGGGGGCCAAGGATACGCAGTATTTT. It translates to CASSSSGGAKDTQYF.

Concerning this clonotype: This may stem from a read error, because a much larger clone lies one nucleotide away. The gene calls are TRBV12-3 or TRBV12-4 and TRBJ2-2; possible D gene TRBD1, 6 bases. V was clipped by 5 bases and J by 7 bases, with 20 bases between them. This CDR3 has 16 residues. This CDR3 is CASSPRTEGWGGELFF. The CDR3 DNA reads as TGTGCCAGCAGTCCACGGACAGAGGGGTGGGGCGGGGAGCTGTTTTTT.

This clonotype was detected ten times or more. This chain connects TRBV12-3 or TRBV12-4 to TRBJ1-2, with D tentatively TRBD1 (6 bases). Between the trimmed V and J ends, which lost 6 bases and 5 bases, there was a span of 19 bases. The CDR3 loop spans 15 amino acids. CDR3: CASSPDSLILYGYTF. CDR3 DNA sequence: TGTGCCAGCAGCCCGGACAGTTTGATTCTGTATGGCTACACCTTC.

The chain uses TRBV7-2 and TRBJ1-6; 7 bases match TRBD1. Losses at the gene ends were 1 base for V and 4 bases for J; bases not matched to a gene: 1. This CDR3 contains 15 residues. Per germline, CDR1 SGHTA and CDR2 FQGNSA. CDR3 protein: CASSLVGQYNSPLHF. DNA of the CDR3: TGTGCCAGCAGCTTAGTGGGACAGTATAATTCACCCCTCCACTTT.

This clonotype has only a few counts. V gene TRBV9 combines with J gene TRBJ1-2; maybe TRBD1 (6 bases). Trimming left V 5 bases short and J 4 bases short, with 12 bases between. Germline CDR1 is SGDLS and CDR2 is YYNGEE. The CDR3 has 13 amino acids. CDR3 sequence reads: CASRGDRFYGYTF. Here the CDR3 DNA reads TGTGCCAGCAGAGGCGACAGGTTCTATGGCTACACCTTC.